These 20 T cell receptor beta chains share one sample of origin, sequenced in a study of blood T cells in healthy people across ages. The second PCR ran about 6 to 12 cycles with a sample-barcoded 5' primer and J-beta primers. TCRdb fed the 5' RACE reads into MiXCR, producing one record per CDR3 protein. This sample yields 1.5 million to 2 million distinct CDR3 sequences, of which roughly 27% are seen a single time; 6.5% to 8.5% belongs to the top ten. Specimen: blood. These receptors all stem from a woman aged 25 to 39 in good health.

Points on this clonotype: A single base separates this from a much larger clone, so it may be a read error. The rearrangement uses TRBV7-6 and TRBJ2-7, with 8 bases that match TRBD1. The CDR3 contains 15 residues. CDR1 and CDR2 (germline): SGHVS, FNYEAQ. The CDR3, as DNA: TGTGCCAACAGCTTAGCTGGGACAGGATCCTACGAGCAGTACTTC. This codes for CANSLAGTGSYEQYF.

Concerning this clonotype itself: At one boundary the junction diverges from the germline segment, which might be a read error. The chain links TRBV7-6 to TRBJ1-2; D is unresolved. Germline values: CDR1 SGHVS, CDR2 FNYEAQ. The CDR3 sequence is 18 residues long. Here the CDR3 reads CASSLVTRGVRSLYDYTF. The CDR3 DNA is TGTGCCAGCAGCTTAGTGACCCGCGGGGTTCGGAGCCTCTATGACTACACCTTC.

V is TRBV18 and J is TRBJ2-1; perhaps D is TRBD1 or TRBD2 (5 bases each). Germline-derived CDR1 and CDR2 are KGHSH and LQKENI. The CDR3 extends over 15 amino acids. Trimming pared 2 bases from V and 7 bases from J, leaving 15 bases between. CDR3 residues: CASSPDEGPRNEQFF. The CDR3 DNA sequence: TGTGCCAGCTCACCAGACGAGGGGCCACGTAATGAGCAGTTCTTC. Combining the CDR3 with reference TRBV18 and TRBJ2-1 gives the whole variable domain NAGVMQNPRHLVRRRGQEARLRCSPMKGHSHVYWYRQLPEEGLKFMVYLQKENIIDESGMPKERFSAEFPKEGPSILRIQQVVRGDSAAYFCASSPDEGPRNEQFFGPGTRLTVL.

Of note for this clonotype: One end of the junction is discordant with germline, which a read error may explain. J is TRBJ2-1 and V is TRBV5-6; 15 bases align to TRBD2. The CDR3 has 15 amino acids. Germline loops: CDR1 SGHDT, CDR2 YYEEEE. This CDR3 reads CTSSRTSGRADEQFF. The CDR3 region has the DNA TGTACCAGCAGCCGGACTAGCGGGAGGGCCGATGAGCAGTTCTTC.

This clonotype was detected only once. This chain connects TRBV20-1 to TRBJ2-7; TRBD1 is a possible D gene (5 bases). The CDR3 has 14 amino acids. V was clipped by 5 bases and J by 7 bases, with 21 bases between them. Germline V gives CDR1 DFQATT, CDR2 SNEGSKA (reference sequence). CDR3 nucleotide sequence: TGCAGTGCTCTCCGCCCCGGTGTAGGGGATGAGCAGTACTTC. As protein: CSALRPGVGDEQYF.

The rearrangement joins TRBV12-3 or TRBV12-4 to TRBJ1-2, with D unresolved. V gave up 3 bases and J gave up 4 bases, with 12 bases separating them. The CDR3 runs to 14 residues. The CDR3 region is CASSFEPRFYGYTF. CDR3 nucleotides: TGTGCCAGCAGTTTCGAGCCGCGCTTCTATGGCTACACCTTC.

V usage is TRBV6-2 or TRBV6-3 and J usage is TRBJ1-5; TRBD1 might be the D (5 bases). The germline CDR1 and CDR2 sequences are MNHEY and SVGEGT. Trimming left V 2 bases short and J 2 bases short, with 13 bases between. The CDR3 runs to 16 residues. CDR3 DNA sequence: TGTGCCAGCAGTTACCCGCGCGGGGCGGGCAATCAGCCCCAGCATTTT. Protein: CASSYPRGAGNQPQHF.

This chain joins TRBV6-2 or TRBV6-3 and TRBJ1-5; 7 bases fit TRBD1. This CDR3 comprises 13 residues. Trimming at V came to 7 bases and at J to 3 bases, leaving 3 bases not matched to a gene. Germline CDR1 MNHEY, CDR2 SVGEGT. CDR3 sequence: CASKDRVNQPQHF. In nucleotides, the CDR3 is TGTGCCAGCAAAGACAGGGTCAATCAGCCCCAGCATTTT.

This rearrangement joins TRBV20-1 to TRBJ2-5; D may be TRBD1 or TRBD2 (5 bases each). The CDR3 is 15 amino acids. The germline gives CDR1 DFQATT, CDR2 SNEGSKA (reference sequence). Trimming pared 1 base from V and 6 bases from J, leaving 18 bases between. CDR3 sequence: CSARAPGPGSKTQYF. CDR3 DNA sequence: TGCAGTGCTAGAGCCCCGGGACCTGGATCAAAGACCCAGTACTTC.

This clonotype has only one observation. It may be a read error: a sequence one base away is much more abundant. The rearrangement links TRBV29-1 to TRBJ2-1; weak D call: TRBD1 (6 bases). V was pared by 4 bases and J by 13 bases, with 17 bases between. The CDR3 has 12 amino acids. Germline V lookup: CDR1 SQVTM, CDR2 ANQGSEA. CDR3 bases: TGCAGCGTTGTGGCCAGGGGAGAGACCCAGTTCTTC. This encodes CSVVARGETQFF.

Many counts were recorded for this clonotype. The junction does not match germline at one end; this may be a read error. The chain carries TRBV7-2 and TRBJ2-3; 10 nucleotides align to TRBD2. Germline CDR1 is SGHTA and CDR2 is FQGNSA. CDR3 length equals 15 residues. CDR3 sequence reads: CASSLVGLATDTQYF. The CDR3 nucleotides read TGCGCCAGCAGCTTGGTGGGACTAGCGACAGATACGCAGTATTTT.

CDR3 sequence reads: CASSSTGLRTLEQYF. CDR3 DNA sequence: TGTGCCAGCAGCTCGACAGGGTTGAGGACGCTCGAGCAGTACTTC. The J gene is TRBJ2-4, the V gene TRBV11-2; 7 bases are shared with TRBD1. The J call is in doubt because the DNA end fits TRBJ2-7 better. The length of the CDR3 is 15 residues. The germline V gene encodes CDR1 SGHAT and CDR2 FQNNGV.

The table lists this clonotype with many counts. The chain combines TRBV15 with TRBJ2-1; 9 nucleotides match TRBD2. V trimming: 1 base; J trimming: 5 bases; junction bases outside the gene matches: 3. The CDR3 has 15 amino acids. Per the germline V gene, CDR1 is LNHNV and CDR2 is YYDKDF (reference sequence). In DNA, the CDR3 is TGTGCCACCAGCAGAGTAGCGGGGGCCCACAATGAGCAGTTCTTC. Protein sequence: CATSRVAGAHNEQFF.

The table lists this clonotype with many counts. The CDR3 DNA sequence: TGTGCCAGCAGGGGCGGACAGGGACCGACCTACGAGCAGTACTTC. This codes for CASRGGQGPTYEQYF. The V and J genes are TRBV7-9 and TRBJ2-7; 8 bases align to TRBD1. CDR3 length equals 15 residues. Germline CDR1 and CDR2: SEHNR and FQNEAQ (reference sequence). J was trimmed by 2 bases and V by 6 bases; bases with no gene match: 9. Supplemented by reference TRBV7-9 and TRBJ2-7, the full variable domain reads DTGVSQNPRHKITKRGQNVTFRCDPISEHNRLYWYRQTLGQGPEFLTYFQNEAQLEKSRLLSDRFSAERPKGSFSTLEIQRTEQGDSAMYLCASRGGQGPTYEQYFGPGTRLTVT.

This clonotype has a count of ten or more. The chain carries TRBV7-6 and TRBJ1-2, with 7 bases that match TRBD1. The length of the CDR3 is 17 residues. The germline V gene has CDR1 SGHVS and CDR2 FNYEAQ. Trimming removed 5 bases from V and 0 bases from J; junction bases left unmatched: 12. In DNA, the CDR3 is TGTGCCAGCAGCCCAAGAATCCACAGGGGTCCTAACTATGGCTACACCTTC. Its translation is CASSPRIHRGPNYGYTF.

The chain is built from TRBV10-3 and TRBJ1-1; D is ambiguous. V lost 3 bases and J 0 bases, leaving 8 bases between the germline ends. The germline V gene has CDR1 ENHRY and CDR2 SYGVKD. CDR3 size: 14 residues. In nucleotides, the CDR3 is TGTGCCATCAGTGAAGGTCCCATGAACACTGAAGCTTTCTTT. Its translation is CAISEGPMNTEAFF.

This clonotype was seen a handful of times. The rearrangement links TRBV20-1 to TRBJ2-5, with D possibly called TRBD1 or TRBD2 (5 bases each). The germline gives CDR1 DFQATT, CDR2 SNEGSKA (reference sequence). CDR3 length: 13 amino acids. Trimming shortened V by 6 bases and J by 4 bases, and 15 bases separated the two germline ends. The CDR3 here is CSAPIEGLETQYF. CDR3 nucleotides: TGCAGTGCCCCCATCGAGGGGTTAGAGACCCAGTACTTC.

This rearrangement joins TRBV6-5 to TRBJ1-1, with D possibly TRBD1 on 5 matching bases. V lost 7 bases and J 3 bases, leaving 18 bases between the germline ends. This CDR3 is built from 15 residues. Germline V gives CDR1 MNHEY, CDR2 SVGAGI. CDR3 sequence reads: CASTGLRPGDTEAFF. The CDR3 DNA reads TGTGCCAGCACTGGGCTCAGGCCGGGGGACACTGAAGCTTTCTTT.

This clonotype has a count of ten or more. The genes are TRBV7-2 and TRBJ2-7; unclear D gene. Germline V gene sequence: CDR1 SGHTA, CDR2 FQGNSA. Trimming left V 1 base short and J 0 bases short, with 10 bases between. The CDR3 is 15 amino acids. The DNA for the CDR3 is TGTGCCAGCAGCTTAGTCTCTCGCGACTCCTACGAGCAGTACTTC. This translates into CASSLVSRDSYEQYF.

This clonotype turned up a few times. This rearrangement joins TRBV28 to TRBJ2-7, with 11 nucleotides matching TRBD2. The CDR3 is 17 residues long. With 6 bases clipped from V and 0 bases from J, the junction kept 10 bases outside the gene matches. Germline V gene lookup returns CDR1 MDHEN and CDR2 SYDVKM. CDR3 in DNA: TGTGCCAGCAGGCCCCAGCCTAGCGGGGGGCCCTCCTACGAGCAGTACTTC. Protein: CASRPQPSGGPSYEQYF.